One and the same sample provided the 4 T cell receptor beta chains below, sequenced in a study of shared clonotypes between healthy human individuals. The repertoire was sequenced with immunoSEQ multiplex PCR; TCRdb's copy has only in-frame clones and lacks some. The repertoire holds 650,000 to 800,000 clones, with around 90% as singletons. Naive CD8 populations comprised CD45RO-negative cells positively selected for CCR7, excluding terminally differentiated effector memory CD45RA+ cells. Sequenced: naive CD8+ T cells sorted from blood. The source is a man aged 25 to 40 in good health.

The rearrangement joins TRBV4-3 to TRBJ2-1, with TRBD1 as a possible D gene (5 bases). CDR1 and CDR2 from the germline V gene are LGHNA and YSLEER. CDR3 length: 14 amino acids. V was clipped by 0 bases and J by 5 bases, with 8 bases between them. This chain's CDR3 is CASSQDVGDNEQFF. The DNA of the CDR3 is TGCGCCAGCAGCCAAGATGTAGGGGACAATGAGCAGTTCTTC.

The chain links TRBV11-2 to TRBJ2-1; 9 nucleotides line up with TRBD2. The trim removed 5 bases at V and 0 bases at J, leaving 11 bases unmatched. Germline CDR1 SGHAT, CDR2 FQNNGV. The CDR3 totals 18 residues. This CDR3 is CASSRNPGLADSYNEQFF. Here the CDR3 DNA reads TGTGCCAGCAGCCGAAACCCGGGACTAGCCGACTCCTACAATGAGCAGTTCTTC.

CDR3 region: CASSLGHGLSYEQYF. The CDR3 nucleotides read TGTGCCAGCAGCTTAGGTCACGGGCTGTCCTACGAGCAGTACTTC. V is TRBV7-3 and J is TRBJ2-7, with D hard to call. Germline values: CDR1 SGHTA, CDR2 FQGTGA. The CDR3 has 15 amino acids. Between the trimmed V and J ends, which lost 2 bases and 1 base, there was a span of 12 bases.

The V call is TRBV4-1, the J call TRBJ1-3, with 7 bases identical to TRBD1. The CDR3 totals 17 residues. J was trimmed by 4 bases and V by 1 base; bases with no gene match: 10. Germline V gives CDR1 MGHRA, CDR2 YSYEKL. CDR3 loop: CASSQGGLTGAGNTIYF. CDR3 nucleotide sequence: TGCGCCAGCAGCCAAGGGGGGTTAACAGGGGCGGGAAACACCATATATTTT.